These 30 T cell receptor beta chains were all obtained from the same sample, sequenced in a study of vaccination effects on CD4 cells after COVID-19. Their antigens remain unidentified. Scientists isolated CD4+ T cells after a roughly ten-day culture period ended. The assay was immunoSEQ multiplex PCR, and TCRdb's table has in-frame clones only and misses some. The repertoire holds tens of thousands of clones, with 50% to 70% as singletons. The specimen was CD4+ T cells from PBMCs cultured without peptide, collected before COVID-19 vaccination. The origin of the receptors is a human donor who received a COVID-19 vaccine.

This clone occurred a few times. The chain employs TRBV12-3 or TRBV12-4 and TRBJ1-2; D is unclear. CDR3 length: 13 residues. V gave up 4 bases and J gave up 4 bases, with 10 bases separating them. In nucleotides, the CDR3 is TGTGCCAGCAGTTCCCGTTCTGTCTATGGCTACACCTTC. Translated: CASSSRSVYGYTF.

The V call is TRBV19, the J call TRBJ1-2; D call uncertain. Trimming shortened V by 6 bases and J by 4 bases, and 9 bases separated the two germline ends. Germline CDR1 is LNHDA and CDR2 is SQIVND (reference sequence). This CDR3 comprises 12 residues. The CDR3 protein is CASREETYGYTF. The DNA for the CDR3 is TGTGCCAGTAGAGAAGAAACCTATGGCTACACCTTC.

Here the CDR3 reads CASGPENQPQHF. The CDR3 DNA sequence: TGTGCCAGCGGGCCAGAGAATCAGCCCCAGCATTTT. This rearrangement joins TRBV3-1 (or the pseudogene TRBV3-2) to TRBJ1-5; D unclear. The length of the CDR3 is 12 residues. CDR1 is LGHDT and CDR2 is YNNKEL in the germline V gene (reference sequence). V lost 8 bases, J lost 4 bases, and 9 bases lay in between.

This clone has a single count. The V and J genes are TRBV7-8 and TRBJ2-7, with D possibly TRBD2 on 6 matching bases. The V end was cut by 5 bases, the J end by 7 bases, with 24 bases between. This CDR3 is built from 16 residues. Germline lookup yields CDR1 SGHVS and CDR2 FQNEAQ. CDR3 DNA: TGTGCCAGCAGCGACCCGCCGGGACTGGCGGTCTGGGAGCAGTACTTC. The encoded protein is CASSDPPGLAVWEQYF.

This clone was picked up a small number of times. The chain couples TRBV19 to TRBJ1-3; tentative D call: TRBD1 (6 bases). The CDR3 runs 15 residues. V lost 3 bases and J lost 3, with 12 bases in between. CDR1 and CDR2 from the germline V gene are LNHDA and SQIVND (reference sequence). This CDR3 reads CASSIVGAYGNTIYF. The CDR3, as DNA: TGTGCCAGTAGTATTGTGGGGGCGTATGGAAACACCATATATTTT.

This CDR3 reads CASSLEPPDSGANVLTF. The CDR3 DNA follows: TGCGCCAGCAGCTTGGAACCCCCAGACTCTGGGGCCAACGTCCTGACTTTC. The chain employs TRBV5-1 and TRBJ2-6; no clear D. Trimming left V 0 bases short and J 0 bases short, with 10 bases between. The germline V gene encodes CDR1 SGHRS and CDR2 YFSETQ. CDR3 length: 17 residues.

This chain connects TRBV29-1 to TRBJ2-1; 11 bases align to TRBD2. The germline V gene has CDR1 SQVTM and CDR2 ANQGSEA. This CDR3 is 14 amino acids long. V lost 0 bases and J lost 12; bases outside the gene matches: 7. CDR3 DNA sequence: TGCAGCGTTGAAGAAGTAGCGGGGGGGCCTCCGCAGTTCTTC. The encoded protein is CSVEEVAGGPPQFF.

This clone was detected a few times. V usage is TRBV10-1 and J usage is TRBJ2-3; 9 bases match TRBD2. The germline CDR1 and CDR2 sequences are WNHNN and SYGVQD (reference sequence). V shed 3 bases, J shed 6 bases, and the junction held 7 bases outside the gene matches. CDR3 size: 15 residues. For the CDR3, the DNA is TGCGCCAGCAGTGAATTAGGGCTAGCGGGGGATACGCAGTATTTT. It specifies CASSELGLAGDTQYF.

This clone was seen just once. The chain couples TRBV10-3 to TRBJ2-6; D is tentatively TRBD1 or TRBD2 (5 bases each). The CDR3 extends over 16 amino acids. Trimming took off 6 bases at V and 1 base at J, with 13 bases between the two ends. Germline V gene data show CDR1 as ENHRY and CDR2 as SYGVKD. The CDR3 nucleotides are TGTGCCATCAGCTGGGACGGCACTTCTGGGGCCAACGTCCTGACTTTC. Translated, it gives CAISWDGTSGANVLTF.

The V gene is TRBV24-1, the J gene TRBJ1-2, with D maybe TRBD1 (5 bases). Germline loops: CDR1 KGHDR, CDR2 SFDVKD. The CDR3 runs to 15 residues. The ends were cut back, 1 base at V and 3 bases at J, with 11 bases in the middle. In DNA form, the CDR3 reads TGTGCCACCAGTGATTTTTCGGGGGGGGACTATGGCTACACCTTC. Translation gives CATSDFSGGDYGYTF.

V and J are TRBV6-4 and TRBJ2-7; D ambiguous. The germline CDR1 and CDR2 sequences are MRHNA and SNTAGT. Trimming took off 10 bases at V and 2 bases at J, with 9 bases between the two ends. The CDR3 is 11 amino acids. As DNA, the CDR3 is TGTGCCAACGACAACACCTACGAGCAGTACTTC. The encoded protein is CANDNTYEQYF.

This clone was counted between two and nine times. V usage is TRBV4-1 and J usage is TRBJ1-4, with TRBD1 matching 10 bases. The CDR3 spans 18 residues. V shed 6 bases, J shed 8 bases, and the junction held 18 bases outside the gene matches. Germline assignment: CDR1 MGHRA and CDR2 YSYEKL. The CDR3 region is CASRAKRTGGREEEKLFF. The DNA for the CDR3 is TGCGCCAGCAGAGCCAAGAGGACAGGGGGAAGGGAGGAGGAAAAACTGTTTTTT.

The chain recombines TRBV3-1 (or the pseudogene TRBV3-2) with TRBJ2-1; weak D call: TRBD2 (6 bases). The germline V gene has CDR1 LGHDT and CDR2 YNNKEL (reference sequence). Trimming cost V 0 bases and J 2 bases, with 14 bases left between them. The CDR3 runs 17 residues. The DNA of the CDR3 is TGTGCCAGCAGCCAAGACCGCGGGGTGTCTACCTACAATGAGCAGTTCTTC. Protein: CASSQDRGVSTYNEQFF.

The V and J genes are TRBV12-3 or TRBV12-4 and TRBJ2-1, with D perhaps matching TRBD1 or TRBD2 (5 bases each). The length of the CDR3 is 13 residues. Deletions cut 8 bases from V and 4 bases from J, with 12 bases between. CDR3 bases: TGTGCCAGCGTACGAGGGGCATACAATGAGCAGTTCTTC. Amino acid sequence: CASVRGAYNEQFF.

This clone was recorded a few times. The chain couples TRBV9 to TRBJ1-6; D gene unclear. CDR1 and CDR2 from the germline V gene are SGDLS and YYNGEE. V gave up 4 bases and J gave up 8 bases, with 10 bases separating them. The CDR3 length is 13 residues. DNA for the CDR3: TGTGCCAGCAGCCGGACGGATGATTCACCCCTCCACTTT. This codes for CASSRTDDSPLHF. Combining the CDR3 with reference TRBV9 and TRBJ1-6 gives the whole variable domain DSGVTQTPKHLITATGQRVTLRCSPRSGDLSVYWYQQSLDQGLQFLIQYYNGEERAKGNILERFSAQQFPDLHSELNLSSLELGDSALYFCASSRTDDSPLHFGNGTRLTVT.

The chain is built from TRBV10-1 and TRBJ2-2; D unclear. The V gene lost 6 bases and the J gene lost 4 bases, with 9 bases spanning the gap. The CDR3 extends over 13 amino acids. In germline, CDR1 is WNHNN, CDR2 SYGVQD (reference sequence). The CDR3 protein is CASSLRSTGELFF. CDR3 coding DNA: TGCGCCAGCAGCCTGAGAAGCACCGGGGAGCTGTTTTTT.

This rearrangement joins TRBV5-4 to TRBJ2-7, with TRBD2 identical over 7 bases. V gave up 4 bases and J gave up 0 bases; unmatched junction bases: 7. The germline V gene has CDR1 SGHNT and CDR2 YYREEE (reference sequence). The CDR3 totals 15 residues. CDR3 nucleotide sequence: TGTGCCAGCAGCGCGCCCGGGACTACCTCCTACGAGCAGTACTTC. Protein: CASSAPGTTSYEQYF.

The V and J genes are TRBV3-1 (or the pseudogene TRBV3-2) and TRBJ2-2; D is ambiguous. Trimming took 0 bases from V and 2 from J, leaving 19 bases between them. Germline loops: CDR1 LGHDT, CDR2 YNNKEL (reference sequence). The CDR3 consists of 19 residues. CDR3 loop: CASSQESLGHVSNTGELFF. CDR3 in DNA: TGTGCCAGCAGCCAAGAATCTCTTGGGCACGTCAGCAACACCGGGGAGCTGTTTTTT.

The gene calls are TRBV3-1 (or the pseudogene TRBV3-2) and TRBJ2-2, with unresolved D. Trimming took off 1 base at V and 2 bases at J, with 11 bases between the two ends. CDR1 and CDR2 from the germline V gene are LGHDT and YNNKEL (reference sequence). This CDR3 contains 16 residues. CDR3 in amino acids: CASSQGLSTNTGELFF. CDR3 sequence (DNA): TGTGCCAGCAGCCAAGGCCTTTCTACAAACACCGGGGAGCTGTTTTTT.

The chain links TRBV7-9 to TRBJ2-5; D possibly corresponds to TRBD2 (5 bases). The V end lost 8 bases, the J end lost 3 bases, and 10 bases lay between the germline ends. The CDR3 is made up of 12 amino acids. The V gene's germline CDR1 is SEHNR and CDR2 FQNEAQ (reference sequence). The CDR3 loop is CASQLVEETQYF. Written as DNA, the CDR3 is TGTGCCAGCCAACTAGTGGAAGAGACCCAGTACTTC.

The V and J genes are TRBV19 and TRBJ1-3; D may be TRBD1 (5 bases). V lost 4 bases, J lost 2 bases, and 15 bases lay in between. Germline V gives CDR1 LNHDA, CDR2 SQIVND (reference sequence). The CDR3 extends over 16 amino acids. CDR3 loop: CASSTGPGSTGNTIYF. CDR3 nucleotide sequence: TGTGCCAGTAGTACCGGACCAGGGTCCACTGGAAACACCATATATTTT.

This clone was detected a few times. In nucleotides, the CDR3 is TGTGCCAGTAGTATCGGACCGTTGAACACTGAAGCTTTCTTT. Its protein product is CASSIGPLNTEAFF. The chain links TRBV19 to TRBJ1-1; D gene uncertain. The CDR3 length is 14 residues. The V gene's germline CDR1 is LNHDA and CDR2 SQIVND (reference sequence). Trimming left V 3 bases short and J 0 bases short, with 8 bases between.

CDR3 DNA sequence: TGTGCCAGCAGTGACGGCAGGGACACCGGGGAGCTGTTTTTT. Protein product: CASSDGRDTGELFF. V is TRBV6-4 and J is TRBJ2-2; a possible D gene is TRBD1 (5 bases). Trimming left V 2 bases short and J 3 bases short, with 7 bases between. Per the germline V gene, CDR1 is MRHNA and CDR2 is SNTAGT. The CDR3 totals 14 residues.

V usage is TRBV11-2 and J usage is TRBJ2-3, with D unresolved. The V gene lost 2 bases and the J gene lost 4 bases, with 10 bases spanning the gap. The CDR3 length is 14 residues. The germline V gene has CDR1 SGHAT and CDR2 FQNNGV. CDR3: CASSLRESADTQYF. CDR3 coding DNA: TGTGCCAGCAGCTTAAGAGAGTCGGCAGATACGCAGTATTTT.

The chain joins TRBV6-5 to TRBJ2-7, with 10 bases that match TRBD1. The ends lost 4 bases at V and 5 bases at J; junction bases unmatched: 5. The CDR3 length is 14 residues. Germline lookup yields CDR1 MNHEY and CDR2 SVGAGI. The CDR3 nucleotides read TGTGCCAGCAGTTCGACAGGGGGCTTGGACGAGCAGTACTTC. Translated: CASSSTGGLDEQYF.

CDR3 protein: CASSYGQFYEQYF. The CDR3, as DNA: TGTGCCAGCAGTTACGGTCAGTTCTACGAGCAGTACTTC. The chain combines TRBV6-6 with TRBJ2-7; D is uncertain. V shed 2 bases and J shed 3 bases, with 8 bases lying between them. Germline CDR1 and CDR2: MNHNY and SVGAGI (reference sequence). The CDR3 sequence is 13 residues long.

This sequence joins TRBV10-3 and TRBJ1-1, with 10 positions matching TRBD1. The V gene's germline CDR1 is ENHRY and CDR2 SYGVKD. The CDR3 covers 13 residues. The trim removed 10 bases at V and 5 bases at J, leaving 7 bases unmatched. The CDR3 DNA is TGTGCCACCACGGGACAGGGGAATACTGAAGCTTTCTTT. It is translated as CATTGQGNTEAFF.

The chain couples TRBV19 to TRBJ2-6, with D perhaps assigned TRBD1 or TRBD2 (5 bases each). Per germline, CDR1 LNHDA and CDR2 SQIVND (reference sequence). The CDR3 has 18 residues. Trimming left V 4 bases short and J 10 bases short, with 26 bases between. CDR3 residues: CASSSYPGTSREGNVLTF. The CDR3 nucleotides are TGTGCCAGTAGTAGCTATCCCGGGACGTCGAGAGAAGGTAACGTCCTGACTTTC.

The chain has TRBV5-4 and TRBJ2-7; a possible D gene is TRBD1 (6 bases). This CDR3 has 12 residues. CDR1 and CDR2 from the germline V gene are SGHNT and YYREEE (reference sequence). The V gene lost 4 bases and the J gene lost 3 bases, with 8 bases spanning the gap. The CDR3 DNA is TGTGCCAGCAGCAAACAGGGCTACGAGCAGTACTTC. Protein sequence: CASSKQGYEQYF.

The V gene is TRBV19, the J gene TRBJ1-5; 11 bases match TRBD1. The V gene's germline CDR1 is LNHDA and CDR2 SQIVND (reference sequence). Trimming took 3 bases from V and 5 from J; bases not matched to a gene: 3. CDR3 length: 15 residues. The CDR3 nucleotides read TGTGCCAGTAGTATGGACAGGGGGCCTTATCAGCCCCAGCATTTT. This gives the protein CASSMDRGPYQPQHF. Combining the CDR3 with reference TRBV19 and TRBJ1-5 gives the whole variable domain DGGITQSPKYLFRKEGQNVTLSCEQNLNHDAMYWYRQDPGQGLRLIYYSQIVNDFQKGDIAEGYSVSREKKESFPLTVTSAQKNPTAFYLCASSMDRGPYQPQHFGDGTRLSIL.